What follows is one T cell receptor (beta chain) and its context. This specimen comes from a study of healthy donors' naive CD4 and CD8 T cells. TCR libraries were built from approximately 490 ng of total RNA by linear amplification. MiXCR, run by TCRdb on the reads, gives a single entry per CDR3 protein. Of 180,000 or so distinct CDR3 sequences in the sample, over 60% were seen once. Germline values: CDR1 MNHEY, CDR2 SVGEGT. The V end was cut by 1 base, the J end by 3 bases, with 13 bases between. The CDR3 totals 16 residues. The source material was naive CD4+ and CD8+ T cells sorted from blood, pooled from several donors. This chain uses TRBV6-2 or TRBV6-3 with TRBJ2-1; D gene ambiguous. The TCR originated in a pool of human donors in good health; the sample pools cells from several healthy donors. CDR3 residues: CASSYLRIPIYNEQFF. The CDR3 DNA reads TGTGCCAGCAGTTACTTGCGGATACCAATCTACAATGAGCAGTTCTTC.